Shown below are 29 T cell receptor beta chains from a single sample sequenced in a study of post-analysis software for immune sequencing data. These receptors' antigens are unknown. Sequencing libraries made from TCR beta cDNA carried unique molecular identifiers. TCRdb independently ran MiXCR on the PCR reads; one entry per CDR3 protein. The sample lists roughly 400,000 distinct CDR3 sequences; less than 40% were seen once. Whole-study results and caveats: TRBV5-6, TRBV5-1 and TRBV20-1 belonged to a set of roughly 5 TRBV segments that were more frequent in patients than controls.

The sequenced material came from blood. These receptors were obtained from a girl aged 2-10 years with multiple sclerosis.

This chain joins TRBV2 and TRBJ2-3; the match to TRBD1 covers 9 bases. The CDR3 runs to 14 residues. The germline CDR1 and CDR2 sequences are SNHLY and FYNNEI. The J segment lost 1 base and the V segment lost 7 bases, leaving 3 bases of the junction unmatched. DNA of the CDR3: TGTGCCAGCATGGACAGGGGAGGCACAGATACGCAGTATTTT. It codes for CASMDRGGTDTQYF.

This clonotype turned up a few times. The chain recombines TRBV7-3 with TRBJ2-3; 15 bases agree with TRBD2. After removal of 5 bases from V and 4 bases from J, the junction contained 10 bases not matched to a gene. The CDR3 sequence is 18 residues long. Germline CDR1 and CDR2: SGHTA and FQGTGA. The CDR3 loop is CASSVLGTSGGSSDTQYF. In DNA, the CDR3 is TGTGCCAGCAGCGTCCTCGGGACTAGCGGGGGGAGTTCAGATACGCAGTATTTT.

This clonotype was observed a few times. V and J are TRBV7-9 and TRBJ2-1, with 9 bases fitting TRBD2. Germline assignment: CDR1 SEHNR and CDR2 FQNEAQ (reference sequence). Trimming at V came to 3 bases and at J to 0 bases, leaving 6 bases not matched to a gene. This CDR3 is 17 amino acids long. CDR3 DNA sequence: TGTGCCAGCAGCTTTCTCTCGACTAGCGGCTCCTACAATGAGCAGTTCTTC. It specifies CASSFLSTSGSYNEQFF.

This clonotype was seen a few times. The V call is TRBV21-1, the J call TRBJ1-2; TRBD1 is taken as the D call from the table, unchecked against the DNA. TRBV21-1 corresponds to a pseudogene. This CDR3 has 14 amino acids. CDR3 nucleotide sequence: TGTGCCAGCAGCACGTCCGTGGGGCGGTATGGCTACACCTTC. It specifies CASSTSVGRYGYTF.

The chain joins TRBV7-2 to TRBJ2-3; 9 bases line up with TRBD1. The germline V gene encodes CDR1 SGHTA and CDR2 FQGNSA. The V gene end was trimmed by 2 bases and the J gene end by 4 bases; junction bases not matched to a gene: 4. The CDR3 contains 15 residues. The CDR3 nucleotides are TGTGCCAGCAGCTTAACTGGACAGGGGCCAGATACGCAGTATTTT. Its protein is CASSLTGQGPDTQYF.

The genes are TRBV7-8 and TRBJ2-7; 7 nucleotides match TRBD1. The CDR3 sequence is 15 residues long. V shed 4 bases and J 0 bases; nucleotides not matched to a gene: 6. Germline V lookup: CDR1 SGHVS, CDR2 FQNEAQ. The CDR3 protein is CASSSTGISSYEQYF. The CDR3 DNA is TGTGCCAGCAGCTCGACAGGGATTTCCTCCTACGAGCAGTACTTC.

In this sample, this clonotype turned up a few times. The rearrangement uses TRBV5-1 and TRBJ2-1, with 11 nucleotides matching TRBD2. Germline CDR1 is SGHRS and CDR2 is YFSETQ. The CDR3 spans 16 residues. The V segment lost 0 bases and the J segment 6 bases; nucleotides outside the gene matches: 5. The CDR3 loop is CASSLALAGGGNEQFF. CDR3 in DNA: TGCGCCAGCAGCTTGGCCCTAGCGGGGGGCGGCAATGAGCAGTTCTTC.

The chain joins TRBV10-3 to TRBJ2-7; D uncertain. The germline V and J ends were trimmed by 8 bases and 0 bases, with 8 bases remaining between them. This CDR3 region has 12 residues. The germline gives CDR1 ENHRY, CDR2 SYGVKD. The CDR3 region is CAIARSSYEQYF. The CDR3 nucleotides are TGTGCCATCGCTCGGAGCTCCTACGAGCAGTACTTC.

This clonotype was detected many times. The J gene is TRBJ2-4, the V gene TRBV29-1, with a possible D match to TRBD2 (6 bases). CDR1 is SQVTM, CDR2 ANQGSEA, per germline. With 4 bases removed from V and 3 bases from J, the gap between germline ends came to 16 bases. CDR3 size: 15 residues. The CDR3 sequence: CSVVIGGIGKNIQYF. Here the CDR3 DNA reads TGCAGCGTTGTTATAGGAGGGATAGGCAAAAACATTCAGTACTTC.

This clonotype has only a few counts. In DNA, the CDR3 is TGCAGTGCTCCGCGGGGGGGCCGGGAGACCCAGTACTTC. Amino acid sequence: CSAPRGGRETQYF. J is TRBJ2-5 and V is TRBV20-1; 9 bases fit TRBD2. The CDR3 is 13 amino acids. J was trimmed by 5 bases and V by 5 bases; bases with no gene match: 6. CDR1 is DFQATT, CDR2 SNEGSKA, per germline (reference sequence).

Regarding this clonotype: Mismatch with germline at one junction end may stem from a read error. The chain joins TRBV7-8 to TRBJ1-6, with D uncertain. Germline V CDR1 and CDR2: SGHVS, FQNEAQ. This CDR3 has 19 residues. CDR3 nucleotide sequence: TGTGCCAGCAGCTTAAAAGTGCCTCCTTTCTTCTCCTATAGTTCACCCCTCCACTTT. Amino acids: CASSLKVPPFFSYSSPLHF.

V usage is TRBV7-2 and J usage is TRBJ2-3; TRBD2 matches at 9 bases. This CDR3 comprises 15 residues. Germline lookup yields CDR1 SGHTA and CDR2 FQGNSA. V lost 0 bases to trimming and J lost 3 bases; unmatched junction nucleotides: 1. The DNA of the CDR3 is TGTGCCAGCAGCTTAGCTCTAGCGGGGACAGATACGCAGTATTTT. Encoded protein: CASSLALAGTDTQYF.

Only a few counts were recorded for this clonotype. J is TRBJ1-2 and V is TRBV7-2; D might be TRBD1 (5 bases). The CDR3 runs 21 residues. With 0 bases removed from V and 3 bases from J, the gap between germline ends came to 29 bases. Germline CDR1 reads SGHTA; CDR2 reads FQGNSA. DNA of the CDR3: TGTGCCAGCAGCTTAGCGCCTGGTTCTAAAGGAGTTGGGGCCAGGCACTATGGCTACACCTTC. Translation gives CASSLAPGSKGVGARHYGYTF.

The rearrangement uses TRBV29-1 and TRBJ2-7; 13 bases align to TRBD2. The germline V gene encodes CDR1 SQVTM and CDR2 ANQGSEA. The trim removed 3 bases at V and 7 bases at J, leaving 12 bases unmatched. CDR3 size: 16 residues. CDR3 nucleotides: TGCAGCGTTGACGTACTAGCGGGAGGGCGGAGGGATGAGCAGTACTTC. Protein sequence: CSVDVLAGGRRDEQYF.

This clonotype was seen only a few times. CDR3 coding DNA: TGTGCCAGCAGCGTAGTGCCTAGCGGGGGCTACTCCTACAATGAGCAGTTCTTC. It encodes CASSVVPSGGYSYNEQFF. The chain is built from TRBV9 and TRBJ2-1, with 10 positions matching TRBD2. With 0 bases clipped from V and 0 bases from J, the junction kept 6 bases outside the gene matches. The CDR3 contains 18 residues. From germline, CDR1 is SGDLS and CDR2 YYNGEE.

To note about this clonotype: One end of the junction does not line up with germline, which may come from a read error. The chain links TRBV5-4 to TRBJ1-2; D unclear. This CDR3 has 14 residues. The germline V gene has CDR1 SGHNT and CDR2 YYREEE (reference sequence). Here the CDR3 reads CATLLLGTNYGYTF. In DNA, the CDR3 is TGTGCCACCCTCCTCTTGGGCACTAACTACGGCTACACCTTC. The entire variable domain, with the rest obtained from reference TRBV5-4 and TRBJ1-2, is as follows: ETGVTQSPTHLIKTRGQQVTLRCSSQSGHNTVSWYQQALGQGPQFIFQYYREEENGRGNFPPRFSGLQFPNYSSELNVNALELDDSALYLCATLLLGTNYGYTFGSGTRLTVV.

This clonotype came up once. The chain is built from TRBV4-3 and TRBJ1-4; D is undetermined. With 0 bases removed from V and 0 bases from J, the gap between germline ends came to 2 bases. Germline V CDR1 and CDR2: LGHNA, YSLEER. The CDR3 length is 14 residues. In DNA form, the CDR3 reads TGCGCCAGCAGCCAAGATGCAACTAATGAAAAACTGTTTTTT. This gives the protein CASSQDATNEKLFF.

The chain recombines TRBV7-3 with TRBJ2-3; 10 positions agree with TRBD2. The J segment lost 5 bases and the V segment lost 5 bases, leaving 10 bases of the junction unmatched. The CDR3 has 16 residues. Germline V CDR1 and CDR2: SGHTA, FQGTGA. The CDR3: CASSPRTSGGLDTQYF. The CDR3, as DNA: TGTGCCAGCAGCCCGAGGACTAGCGGAGGTTTAGATACGCAGTATTTT.

V is TRBV7-9 and J is TRBJ2-7, with 8 bases identical to TRBD1. CDR3 length equals 15 residues. Germline-derived CDR1 and CDR2 are SEHNR and FQNEAQ (reference sequence). The J segment lost 3 bases and the V segment lost 1 base, leaving 5 bases of the junction unmatched. The CDR3 DNA is TGTGCCAGCAGCTTAGGGGACAGGACCGTCTACGAGCAGTACTTC. This codes for CASSLGDRTVYEQYF. The full variable domain, completed using reference TRBV7-9 and TRBJ2-7, is DTGVSQNPRHKITKRGQNVTFRCDPISEHNRLYWYRQTLGQGPEFLTYFQNEAQLEKSRLLSDRFSAERPKGSFSTLEIQRTEQGDSAMYLCASSLGDRTVYEQYFGPGTRLTVT.

This sequence joins TRBV29-1 and TRBJ2-5, with D uncertain. Germline assignment: CDR1 SQVTM and CDR2 ANQGSEA. V was shortened by 6 bases and J by 3 bases, with 11 bases between the two germline ends. This CDR3 contains 12 residues. CDR3 residues: CSVSGWEETQYF. The DNA of the CDR3 is TGCAGCGTCTCCGGTTGGGAAGAGACCCAGTACTTC.

This chain connects TRBV12-3 or TRBV12-4 to TRBJ1-1, with 7 bases lining up with TRBD1. J was trimmed by 5 bases and V by 3 bases; bases with no gene match: 6. There are 14 residues in the CDR3. Here the CDR3 DNA reads TGTGCCAGCAGTTTTGAGGGGGCTGAGACTGAAGCTTTCTTT. This codes for CASSFEGAETEAFF.

This clonotype was observed a few times. The rearrangement links TRBV30 to TRBJ2-4, with 8 positions matching TRBD2. From germline, CDR1 is GTSNPN and CDR2 SVGIG (reference sequence). The V gene end was trimmed by 5 bases and the J gene end by 8 bases; junction bases not matched to a gene: 11. This CDR3 spans 14 amino acids. CDR3 region: CAWGRGLAADIQYF. In DNA, the CDR3 is TGTGCCTGGGGCCGAGGACTAGCTGCAGACATTCAGTACTTC.

This sequence joins TRBV20-1 and TRBJ1-2; 7 bases align to TRBD1. The CDR3 runs to 13 residues. Germline V gene lookup returns CDR1 DFQATT and CDR2 SNEGSKA (reference sequence). Unmatched junction bases numbered 6, after V lost 0 bases and J lost 8 bases. This CDR3 reads CSARDPRQGGYTF. For the CDR3, the DNA is TGCAGTGCTAGAGATCCCCGACAGGGAGGCTACACCTTC.

Here the CDR3 DNA reads TGTGCCAGCAGTTTATCCTACAGCTCTGAAGCTTTCTTT. This translates into CASSLSYSSEAFF. The J gene is TRBJ1-1, the V gene TRBV12-3 or TRBV12-4; no clear D. There are 13 residues in the CDR3. V was trimmed by 2 bases and J by 6 bases, leaving 10 bases between them.

The genes are TRBV7-2 and TRBJ2-7; D may be TRBD1 (5 bases). The germline V and J ends were trimmed by 5 bases and 7 bases, with 15 bases remaining between them. The CDR3 is 13 residues long. Germline loops: CDR1 SGHTA, CDR2 FQGNSA. The CDR3 DNA sequence: TGTGCCAGCAGCACACTACATAGGGGTGAGCAGTACTTC. This sequence encodes CASSTLHRGEQYF.

This chain connects TRBV28 to TRBJ2-7; a possible D gene is TRBD1 (5 bases). CDR1 and CDR2 (germline): MDHEN, SYDVKM. This CDR3 is 12 amino acids long. The germline V and J ends were trimmed by 8 bases and 3 bases, with 11 bases remaining between them. For the CDR3, the DNA is TGTGCCAGCGGGGCCCTAGGCTACGAGCAGTACTTC. Protein: CASGALGYEQYF.

On this clonotype: The junction and the germline gene differ at one end; a read error may be behind it. This chain uses TRBV5-1 with TRBJ1-2; tentative D call: TRBD1 (6 bases). Germline V gene lookup returns CDR1 SGHRS and CDR2 YFSETQ. The CDR3 consists of 15 residues. CDR3: CAGSLAGESYYGYTF. The CDR3 DNA sequence: TGCGCCGGCAGCTTGGCAGGGGAGAGCTACTATGGCTACACCTTC.

Note on this clonotype: At one end, the junction sequence differs from germline, possibly due to a read error. The chain links TRBV7-9 to TRBJ2-7, with 7 bases fitting TRBD2. Germline V gene data show CDR1 as SEHNR and CDR2 as FQNEAQ (reference sequence). The CDR3 extends over 16 amino acids. The CDR3 here is CASSPGGSGVSCEQYF. CDR3 DNA sequence: TGTGCCAGCAGCCCCGGCGGAAGCGGGGTCTCCTGCGAGCAGTACTTC. Supplemented by reference TRBV7-9 and TRBJ2-7, the full variable domain reads DTGVSQNPRHKITKRGQNVTFRCDPISEHNRLYWYRQTLGQGPEFLTYFQNEAQLEKSRLLSDRFSAERPKGSFSTLEIQRTEQGDSAMYLCASSPGGSGVSCEQYFGPGTRLTVT.

Details on this clonotype: The junction departs from germline at one end; a sequencing error may be responsible. The chain couples TRBV20-1 to TRBJ2-7; 9 nucleotides agree with TRBD2. The CDR3 length is 14 residues. In germline, CDR1 is DFQATT, CDR2 SNEGSKA (reference sequence). CDR3 loop: CGAAPVAGGGEQYF. Here the CDR3 DNA reads TGCGGTGCAGCGCCGGTTGCGGGAGGGGGCGAGCAGTACTTC.